These T cell receptor beta chains were read from a single sample in a study of cytomegalovirus exposure and HLA in healthy donors. Sequencing was performed with immunoSEQ multiplex PCR; in TCRdb, only in-frame clones are kept and a portion is missing. The sample has about 150,000 clones; roughly 80% are singletons. Sequencing used PBMCs. The source of these receptors is a human donor in good health. Each CDR3 is given with its conserved first and last residue. The D gene is left open where the match is weak. Part of the rows lack a size; the others show once, few, many or a class for expanded clones.

size	V	J	D	CDR3	DNA
NA	TRBV18	TRBJ2-1	NA	CASSPPSNEQFF	TGTGCCAGCTCACCACCCTCGAATGAGCAGTTCTTC
once	TRBV6-6	TRBJ2-1	NA	CASSTLQTGTYNEQFF	TGTGCCAGCAGTACCTTGCAGACAGGAACCTACAATGAGCAGTTCTTC
few	TRBV4-1	TRBJ1-5	NA	CASSQENARSNQPQHF	TGCGCCAGCAGCCAAGAAAATGCCAGAAGCAATCAGCCCCAGCATTTT
NA	TRBV5-1	TRBJ1-1	NA	CASSLDPLFRTEYDFRTEAFF	TGCGCCAGCAGCTTGGATCCCTTATTCAGGACAGAATACGACTTTAGGACTGAAGCTTTCTTT
NA	TRBV9	TRBJ2-5	NA	CASSVRSEETQYF	TGTGCCAGCAGCGTACGATCGGAAGAGACCCAGTACTTC
few	TRBV28	TRBJ2-2	TRBD1	CASRRGTGVNTGELFF	TGTGCCAGCAGGCGAGGGACAGGGGTAAACACCGGGGAGCTGTTTTTT
NA	TRBV14	TRBJ2-7	NA	CASSQVQFGYYEQYF	TGTGCCAGCAGCCAAGTTCAGTTCGGGTACTACGAGCAGTACTTC
few	TRBV4-2	TRBJ1-2	NA	CASSQDRGGGKGYPF	TGTGCCAGCAGCCAAGATCGGGGGGGAGGGAAGGGCTACCCCTTC
NA	TRBV4-2	TRBJ2-3	NA	CASSDAGSADTQYF	TGTGCCAGCAGCGATGCGGGCTCCGCAGATACGCAGTATTTT
NA	TRBV13	TRBJ1-2	NA	CASSLEVTGVLIDGYTF	TGTGCCAGCAGCTTAGAGGTGACAGGAGTTTTAATTGATGGCTACACCTTC
NA	TRBV19	TRBJ2-3	TRBD1	CASSIAQGVDTQYF	TGTGCCAGTAGTATAGCACAGGGGGTAGATACGCAGTATTTT
NA	TRBV6-5	TRBJ2-5	TRBD2	CASSSGLAGPQETQYF	TGTGCCAGCAGTTCCGGACTAGCGGGGCCCCAAGAGACCCAGTACTTC
NA	TRBV29-1	TRBJ1-2	NA	CISRSGDGYTF	TGCATCTCCAGGTCCGGGGATGGCTACACCTTC
NA	TRBV28	TRBJ1-1	NA	CASSKTNTEAFF	TGTGCCAGCAGTAAGACTAACACTGAAGCTTTCTTT
NA	TRBV6-6	TRBJ2-7	NA	CASSHNRQYEQYF	TGTGCCAGCAGCCATAACCGACAGTACGAGCAGTACTTC
NA	TRBV28	TRBJ1-4	TRBD1	CASSTPSGTGHEKLFF	TGTGCCAGCAGTACCCCCTCCGGGACAGGGCATGAAAAACTGTTTTTT